This TCR beta chain was sequenced in a study of blood T cell repertoires in COVID-19. The V gene's germline CDR1 is SEHNR and CDR2 FQNEAQ (reference sequence). V shed 2 bases, J shed 2 bases, and the junction held 5 bases outside the gene matches. This CDR3 is 15 amino acids long. In the original analysis: Amplified reference gene primers provided the basis for estimating nucleated cell counts. Produced via immunoSEQ multiplex PCR; TCRdb's table is partial and in-frame only. V and J calls and clone size are copied from that table; D and trimming were computed from the DNA. The sample yields approximately 210,000 clones, around 81% seen once. Adults between roughly 18 and 90 years of age took part from 20 to 25 US areas. Participants were placed into cohorts based on the clinical history they reported.

This TCR came from a woman between 45 and 60 years old with acute COVID-19. The chain recombines TRBV7-9 with TRBJ2-7; TRBD1 aligns across 8 bases. The sequenced material came from PBMCs or T cells enriched from blood (not recorded which). The CDR3 sequence: CASSLSRDRTYEQYF. CDR3 coding DNA: TGTGCCAGCAGCTTAAGCCGGGACAGGACCTACGAGCAGTACTTC.